This T cell receptor (beta chain) was identified in a study of cytomegalovirus exposure and HLA in healthy donors. Study results and caveats: Using a false discovery rate of 0.05, a later analysis showed that approximately 17,000 TCR beta sequences were associated with HLA alleles. It was shown in a later analysis that HLA-associated TCR beta chains were more clonally expanded than other, equally common chains. Later analysis associated a missense DCLRE1C variant with TCR beta V- and J-gene trimming.

CDR1 and CDR2 (germline): SEHNR, FQNEAQ (reference sequence). The CDR3 totals 16 residues. The table lists this clone with a few counts. The antigen remains unidentified. Mismatch with germline at one junction end may stem from a read error. PCR was performed using 60 Vbeta and 13 Jbeta primers. Only in-frame clones appear in the TCRdb table, and some are missing; sequencing was by immunoSEQ multiplex PCR. The table includes tens of thousands of clones, 70% to 80% detected once. This rearrangement joins TRBV7-9 to TRBJ2-7; 8 nucleotides line up with TRBD1. This clonotype originated in a woman aged 55-70 years in good health and CMV-seropositive. Sequencing input: PBMCs. The CDR3 loop is CSSSPLFRQGLYEQYF. Here the CDR3 DNA reads TGTTCCAGCAGCCCCCTTTTTAGACAGGGGCTATACGAGCAGTACTTC.